This entry is about one TCR beta chain. The antigen it binds to is not known. One base away there is no much larger clone; base qualities are not given. These data belong to a study of T cell responses to AZD1222 COVID-19 vaccine (dated by TCRdb to about 2021). General notes on the study: Because spike-specific TCR depth and breadth did not differ between the two schedules, AZD1222 recipients who got a second dose at roughly 4 weeks were pooled with those who got a second dose at roughly 12 weeks. A total of about 240 trial participants underwent TCR sequencing, of whom about 210 received two doses of AZD1222 and about 25 received two doses of the MenACWY control vaccine. Trial participants were enrolled by age into subgroups of 18-55, 56-69 and 70-plus years, and about 150, 27 and 61 TCR-sequenced participants, respectively, were included in these subgroups. The study at large found these results: Nearly half of unique spike-specific TCRs reportedly recognized epitopes outside regions mutated in the B.1.351 and B.1.1.7 variants. Vaccine-associated CD4 TCRs spanned the whole spike protein, with dominant responses in regions 160-218 and 743-854. Conclusions about previously exposed vaccinees were limited because only a handful of AZD1222 recipients were SARS-CoV-2 seropositive at baseline. Most participants were white British and females outnumbered males, and the authors suggested that clonal diversity may have been underestimated. Because no day 14 peak-response samples were available, repertoires were characterized only after the peak T cell response. In the small 56-69-year group, the increase in depth fell short of significance, most likely because of low power. A significant rise in spike-specific TCR breadth and depth was observed after two AZD1222 doses relative to day 0 and relative to MenACWY recipients.

The CDR3 regions of human TCRbeta chains were subjected to immunosequencing. The study's own analysis went as follows. Repertoire TCRs were matched against a reference library of SARS-CoV-2-specific TCRs generated with the MIRA antigen-specificity platform. Breadth was defined as the fraction of unique TCRs that were SARS-CoV-2-associated. Depth was defined as the fraction of total T cells that were SARS-CoV-2-associated. Using the MIRA data, each spike-specific TCR was assigned both to the spike region to which the TCR was reactive and to a CD4 or CD8 class. Log10-transformed breadth and depth values were compared by one-way ANOVA with Sidak's multiple comparisons tests. In TCRdb, the immuneACCESS table is reduced to in-frame sequences with V and J assigned. These tables do not hold every clone; where another copy was compared, an unresolved V gene accounts for under half, and the others remain unexplained. That table is the source of V, J and clone size, and D and trimming were worked out from the DNA. The sample yields 150,000 to 200,000 clones; 94% were counted once. The ten largest clonotypes hold 9.2% of the sample.

Spanning cysteine to phenylalanine, the CDR3 consists of 15 amino acids. Only the CDR3 part of the read is kept: 45 bases, read in frame from the first base. Trimming at the junction amounts to 0 bases on V and 4 bases on J, and the germline ends lie 11 bases apart. Per the germline V gene, SGDLS is the CDR1 and YYNGEE is the CDR2. The time point label here, explained by the study, means: baseline before first vaccination. Samples from vaccinated people were obtained from the UK trials COV001 and COV002, which included a single-blind randomized controlled phase 2/3 trial of AZD1222 (ChAdOx1 nCoV-19) in healthy adults. Trial participant PBMC samples were collected at day 0 and day 28 after the second dose for TCRbeta chain sequencing.

The TCR originated in an adult in good health. The sequencing used peripheral blood, collected on day 0 of AZD1222 vaccination. The chain is assembled from TRBV9 and TRBJ2-1; no D segment can be confidently identified. At the DNA level, the sequence is TGTGCCAGCAGCGTAGAAGGCAGCTTATACAATGAGCAGTTCTTC. This yields the protein CASSVEGSLYNEQFF.